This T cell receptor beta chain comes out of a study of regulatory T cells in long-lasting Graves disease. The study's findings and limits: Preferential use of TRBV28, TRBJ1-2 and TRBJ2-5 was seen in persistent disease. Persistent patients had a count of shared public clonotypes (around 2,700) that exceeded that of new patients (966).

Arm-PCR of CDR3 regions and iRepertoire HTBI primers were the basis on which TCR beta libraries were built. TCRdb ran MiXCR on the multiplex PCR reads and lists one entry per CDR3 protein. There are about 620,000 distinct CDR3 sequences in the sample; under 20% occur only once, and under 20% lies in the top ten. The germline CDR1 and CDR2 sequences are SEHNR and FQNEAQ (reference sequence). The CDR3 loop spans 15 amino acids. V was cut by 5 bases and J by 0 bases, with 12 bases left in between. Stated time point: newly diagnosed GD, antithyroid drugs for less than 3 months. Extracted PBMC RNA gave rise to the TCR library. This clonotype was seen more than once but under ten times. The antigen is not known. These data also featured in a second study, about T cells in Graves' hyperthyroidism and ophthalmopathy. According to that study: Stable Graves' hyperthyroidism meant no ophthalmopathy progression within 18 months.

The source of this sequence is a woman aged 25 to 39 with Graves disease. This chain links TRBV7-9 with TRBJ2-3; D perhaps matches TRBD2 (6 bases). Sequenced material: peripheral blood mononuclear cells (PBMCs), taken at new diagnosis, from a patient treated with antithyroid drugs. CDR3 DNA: TGTGCCAGCAGCGACTACGGGGGTAGCACAGATACGCAGTATTTT. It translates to CASSDYGGSTDTQYF.